Below, 5 T cell receptor beta chains from the same sample are listed, as sequenced in a study of Ad26.COV2.S vaccination and SARS-CoV-2 variants. Sequencing was performed with immunoSEQ multiplex PCR; in TCRdb, only in-frame clones are kept and a portion is missing. The sample shows 100,000 or so clones, around three quarters of them seen only once. The source was peripheral blood, collected after recovery from COVID-19. These receptors were collected from a human donor who had recovered from COVID-19.

The CDR3, as DNA: TGTGCCAGCAGCCAAGAAGGTTTGCAGGGCTATGGCTACACCTTC. Its translation: CASSQEGLQGYGYTF. The chain carries TRBV3-1 (or the pseudogene TRBV3-2) and TRBJ1-2, with a tentative D call TRBD1 (5 bases). V was shortened by 0 bases and J by 4 bases, with 12 bases between the two germline ends. The length of the CDR3 is 15 residues. Per germline, CDR1 LGHDT and CDR2 YNNKEL (reference sequence).

The CDR3 is CASRGGTGRAEKLFF. Written as DNA, the CDR3 is TGTGCCAGCAGGGGGGGTACAGGGCGCGCTGAAAAACTGTTTTTT. The V gene is TRBV28, the J gene TRBJ1-4, with TRBD1 as a possible D gene (6 bases). CDR3 length equals 15 residues. V lost 6 bases, J lost 7 bases, and 18 bases lay in between. CDR1 MDHEN and CDR2 SYDVKM come from the germline V gene. Using reference TRBV28 and TRBJ1-4 for the parts outside the CDR3, the full variable domain is DVKVTQSSRYLVKRTGEKVFLECVQDMDHENMFWYRQDPGLGLRLIYFSYDVKMKEKGDIPEGYSVSREKKERFSLILESASTNQTSMYLCASRGGTGRAEKLFFGSGTQLSVL.

The CDR3 region is CASSVDRNGDTQYF. The CDR3 DNA reads as TGTGCCAGCAGTGTGGACCGTAACGGGGATACGCAGTATTTT. The V call is TRBV2, the J call TRBJ2-3; D is uncertain. V lost 4 bases, J lost 6 bases, and 14 bases lay in between. This CDR3 region has 14 residues. The V gene's germline CDR1 is SNHLY and CDR2 FYNNEI.

V gene TRBV5-4 combines with J gene TRBJ1-2, with a weak D call TRBD1 (5 bases). V was pared by 0 bases and J by 4 bases, with 16 bases between. The CDR3 has 16 amino acids. The germline gives CDR1 SGHNT, CDR2 YYREEE (reference sequence). CDR3: CASSLGQSSIPYGYTF. The DNA for the CDR3 is TGTGCCAGCAGCTTGGGACAGTCCAGTATCCCCTATGGCTACACCTTC.

The chain combines TRBV30 with TRBJ2-7, with 8 positions matching TRBD1. This CDR3 has 14 amino acids. The V gene end was trimmed by 4 bases and the J gene end by 1 base; junction bases not matched to a gene: 6. The germline CDR1 and CDR2 sequences are GTSNPN and SVGIG (reference sequence). The DNA for the CDR3 is TGTGCCTGGAACTCACGACAGGGGTCCTACGAGCAGTACTTC. This gives the protein CAWNSRQGSYEQYF.